The sequence of this T cell receptor beta chain was determined in a study of human T cells and chemical hapten exposure. Findings of the study overall: Donor immune responses may differ from healthy people's, since all donors had alopecia.

TCRdb called the RACE reads again in MiXCR, with one record for every CDR3 protein. The sample lists 200,000 to 300,000 distinct CDR3 sequences; approximately 8.6% were seen once. The CDR3 has 13 amino acids. Trimming took off 6 bases at V and 2 bases at J, with 11 bases between the two ends. Germline V gene data show CDR1 as MNHEY and CDR2 as SVGEGT. There are a few counts of this clonotype. Its specificity is unknown. As to time point: pre-sensitization, week 0. Treatment given: therapeutic diphenylcyclopropenone sensitization with weekly scalp DPC. This sample comprised whole blood, obtained in connection with sensitization to the hapten diphenylcyclopropenone (DPC). The chain joins TRBV6-2 or TRBV6-3 to TRBJ2-7; D tentatively reads TRBD1 or TRBD2 (5 bases each). The sequence came from a middle-aged woman with alopecia areata. Some clones in this sample may be carry-over from other donors' samples. CDR3 nucleotides: TGTGCCAGCAGGGGACGGGACGCCTACGAGCAGTACTTC. This gives the protein CASRGRDAYEQYF.